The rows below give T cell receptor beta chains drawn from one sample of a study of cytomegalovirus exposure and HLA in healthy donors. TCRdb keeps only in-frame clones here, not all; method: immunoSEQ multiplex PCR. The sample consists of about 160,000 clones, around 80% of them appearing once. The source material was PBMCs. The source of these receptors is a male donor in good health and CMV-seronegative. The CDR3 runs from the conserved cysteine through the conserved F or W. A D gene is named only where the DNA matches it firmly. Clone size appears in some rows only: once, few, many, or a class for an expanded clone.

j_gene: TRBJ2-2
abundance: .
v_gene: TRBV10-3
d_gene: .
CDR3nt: TGTGCCATCAGTGAGGAGTTTGTTGAGAACACCGGGGAGCTGTTTTTT
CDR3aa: CAISEEFVENTGELFF

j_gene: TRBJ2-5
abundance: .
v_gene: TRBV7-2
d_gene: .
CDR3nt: TGTGCCAGCAGCTCCGGAGGACAGCAGCAGTACTTC
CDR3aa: CASSSGGQQQYF

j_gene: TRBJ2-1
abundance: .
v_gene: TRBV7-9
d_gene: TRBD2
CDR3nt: TGTGCCAGCAGCTCGGAGGTGGGGGGGGATGAGCAGTTCTTC
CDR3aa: CASSSEVGGDEQFF

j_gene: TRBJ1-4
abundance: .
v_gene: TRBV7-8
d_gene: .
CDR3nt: TGTGCCAGCAGCGAATCCAGGGTGAGAAGGTCTAATGAAAAACTGTTTTTT
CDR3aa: CASSESRVRRSNEKLFF

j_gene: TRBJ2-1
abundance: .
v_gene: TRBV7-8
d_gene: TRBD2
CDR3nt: TGTGCCAGCAGAGGGGCGGGAGGGCGCGGTGAGCAGTTCTTC
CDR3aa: CASRGAGGRGEQFF

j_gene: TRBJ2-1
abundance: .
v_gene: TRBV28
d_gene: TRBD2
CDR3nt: TGTGCCAGCAGTTTGACTAGCGGGAGACGAGAGCAGTTCTTC
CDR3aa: CASSLTSGRREQFF

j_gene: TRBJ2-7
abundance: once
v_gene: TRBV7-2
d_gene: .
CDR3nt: TGTGCCAGCAGCTTCACAAGCGGCTCGAGCTCCTACGAGCAGTACTTC
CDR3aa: CASSFTSGSSSYEQYF

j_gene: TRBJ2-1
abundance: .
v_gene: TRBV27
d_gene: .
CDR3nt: TGTGCCAGCAGCTATTCTAGCGCCCACAATGAGCAGTTCTTC
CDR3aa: CASSYSSAHNEQFF

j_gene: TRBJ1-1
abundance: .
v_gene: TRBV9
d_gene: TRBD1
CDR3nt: TGTGCCAGCAGCCCGACAGGGAGGAGCACTGAAGCTTTCTTT
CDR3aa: CASSPTGRSTEAFF

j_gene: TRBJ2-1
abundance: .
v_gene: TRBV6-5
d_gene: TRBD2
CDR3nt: TGTGCCAGCAGCCCTATGAACGGGGGGGCAGGTGAGCAGTTCTTC
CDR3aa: CASSPMNGGAGEQFF

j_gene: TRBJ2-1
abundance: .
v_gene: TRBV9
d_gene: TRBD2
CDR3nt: TGTGCCAGCAGCGTATCTCTAGCGGTCTCCTACAATGAGCAGTTCTTC
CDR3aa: CASSVSLAVSYNEQFF

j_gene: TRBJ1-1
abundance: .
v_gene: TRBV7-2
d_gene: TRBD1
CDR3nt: TGTGCCAGCAGCCTCCGGGACAGGGGTGAAGCTTTCTTT
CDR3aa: CASSLRDRGEAFF

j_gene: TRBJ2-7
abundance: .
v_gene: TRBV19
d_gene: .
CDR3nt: TGTGCCAGTAGTATAGGATACGGCAGGGGTTACGAGCAGTACTTC
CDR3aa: CASSIGYGRGYEQYF

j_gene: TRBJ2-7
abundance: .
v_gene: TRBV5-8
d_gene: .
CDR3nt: TGTGCCAGCAGAAGAGGGAAGGTATACGAGCAGTACTTC
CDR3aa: CASRRGKVYEQYF

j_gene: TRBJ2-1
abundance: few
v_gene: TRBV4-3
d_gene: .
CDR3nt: TGCGCCAGCAGCCAAGAGTCGGTGACAACCTCCTACAATGAGCAGTTCTTC
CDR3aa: CASSQESVTTSYNEQFF

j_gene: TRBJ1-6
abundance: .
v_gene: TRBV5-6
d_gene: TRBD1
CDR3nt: TGTGCCAGCAGCTTTGGACAGGGAAATTCACCCCTCCACTTT
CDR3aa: CASSFGQGNSPLHF

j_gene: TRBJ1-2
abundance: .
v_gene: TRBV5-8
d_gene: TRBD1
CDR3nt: TGTGCCAGCAGCTTAAGGGACAGGGGAATTGGCTATGGCTACACCTTC
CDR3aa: CASSLRDRGIGYGYTF

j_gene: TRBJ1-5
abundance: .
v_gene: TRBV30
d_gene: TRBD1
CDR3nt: TGTGCCTGGAGCCTAGGGGACAGGGCTGATCAGCCCCAGCATTTT
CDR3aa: CAWSLGDRADQPQHF

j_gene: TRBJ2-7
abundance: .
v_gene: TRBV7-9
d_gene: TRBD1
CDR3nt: TGTGCCAGCAGCCGAACAGGGGGCTACGAGCAGTACTTC
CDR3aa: CASSRTGGYEQYF

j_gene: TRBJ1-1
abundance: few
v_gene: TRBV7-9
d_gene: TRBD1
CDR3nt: TGTGCCAGCAGCACGGACAGGGGGCTTGGGAACACTGAAGCTTTCTTT
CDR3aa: CASSTDRGLGNTEAFF

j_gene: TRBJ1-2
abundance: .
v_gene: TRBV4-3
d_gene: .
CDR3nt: TGCGCCAGCAGCCACCTGGTCCCCACCGAGGAGGGCTACACCTTC
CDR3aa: CASSHLVPTEEGYTF

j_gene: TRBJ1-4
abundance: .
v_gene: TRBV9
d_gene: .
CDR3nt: TGTGCCAGCAGCCCTAGCGGCGGGGTGGCTAATGAAAAACTGTTTTTT
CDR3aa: CASSPSGGVANEKLFF

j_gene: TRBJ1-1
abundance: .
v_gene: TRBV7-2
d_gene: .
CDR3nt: TGTGCCAGCACCGATTCAACTACTGAAGCTTTCTTT
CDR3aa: CASTDSTTEAFF

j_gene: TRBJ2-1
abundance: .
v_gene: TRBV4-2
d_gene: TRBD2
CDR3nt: TGTGCCAGCAGCCAAGGAGCCCCCAGCGGGGGTGAGCAGTTCTTC
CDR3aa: CASSQGAPSGGEQFF

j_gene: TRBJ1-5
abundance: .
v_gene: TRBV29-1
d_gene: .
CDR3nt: TGCAGCGTTGGGAGGGGAGGCAATCAGCCCCAGCATTTT
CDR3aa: CSVGRGGNQPQHF

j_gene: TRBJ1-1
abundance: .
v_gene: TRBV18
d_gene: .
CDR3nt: TGTGCCAGCTCACCGTCGATCCAGATAACAGGGAACACTGAAGCTTTCTTT
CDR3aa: CASSPSIQITGNTEAFF

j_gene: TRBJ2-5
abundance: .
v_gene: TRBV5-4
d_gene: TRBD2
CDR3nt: TGTGCCAGCAGCTGGGGGACTAGCGGGACGGAGACCCAGTACTTC
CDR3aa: CASSWGTSGTETQYF

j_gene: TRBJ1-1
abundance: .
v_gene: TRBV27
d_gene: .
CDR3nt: TGTGCCAGCAACCCCTTTGGGGGGGACACTGAAGCTTTCTTT
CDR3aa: CASNPFGGDTEAFF

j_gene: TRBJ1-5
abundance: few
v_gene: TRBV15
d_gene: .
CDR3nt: TGTGCCACCAGCAGAGACACAAATCAGCCCCAGCATTTT
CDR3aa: CATSRDTNQPQHF

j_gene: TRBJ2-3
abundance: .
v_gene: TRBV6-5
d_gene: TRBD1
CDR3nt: TGTGCCAGCAGACTGACAGGGGGGGGCACAGATACGCAGTATTTT
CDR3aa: CASRLTGGGTDTQYF

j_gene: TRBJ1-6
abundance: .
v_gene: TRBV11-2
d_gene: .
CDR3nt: TGTGCCAGCAGCTTAGATAGTGCGGGGTCTAATAATTCACCCCTCCACTTT
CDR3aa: CASSLDSAGSNNSPLHF

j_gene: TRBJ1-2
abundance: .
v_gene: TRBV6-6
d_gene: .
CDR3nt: TGTGCCAGCAGTTACGACAGACCGGGTGGCTACACCTTC
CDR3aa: CASSYDRPGGYTF

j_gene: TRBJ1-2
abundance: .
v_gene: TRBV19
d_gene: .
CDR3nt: TGTGCCAGTAGTATGGGGGGGCCCTATGGCTACACCTTC
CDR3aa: CASSMGGPYGYTF

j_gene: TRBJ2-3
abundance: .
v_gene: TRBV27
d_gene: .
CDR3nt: TGTGCCAGCAGTTGGGGGCGGGCCCCTAGCACAGATACGCAGTATTTT
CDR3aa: CASSWGRAPSTDTQYF

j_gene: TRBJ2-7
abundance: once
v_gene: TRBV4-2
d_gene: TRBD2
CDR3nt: TGTGCCAGCAGCCAAGATGGTGCTAGCGGGGGGGCGACCTACGAGCAGTACTTC
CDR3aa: CASSQDGASGGATYEQYF

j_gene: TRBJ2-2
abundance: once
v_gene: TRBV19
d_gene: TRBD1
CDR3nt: TGTGCCAGTAGTATTGGACAGGGGAACACCGGGGAGCTGTTTTTT
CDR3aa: CASSIGQGNTGELFF

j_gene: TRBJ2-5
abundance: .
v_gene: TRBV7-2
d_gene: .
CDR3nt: TGTGCCAGCAGCCCTAGAGGGTGGGAGACCCAGTACTTC
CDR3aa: CASSPRGWETQYF

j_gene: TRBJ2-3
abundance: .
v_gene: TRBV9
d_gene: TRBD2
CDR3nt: TGTGCCAGCAGGAGGTCCGCTGGCGGGGGTAACACAGATACGCAGTATTTT
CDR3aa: CASRRSAGGGNTDTQYF

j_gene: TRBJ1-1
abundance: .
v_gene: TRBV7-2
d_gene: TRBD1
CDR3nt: TGTGCCAGCAGCGACAGGGTCGATACTGAAGCTTTCTTT
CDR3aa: CASSDRVDTEAFF

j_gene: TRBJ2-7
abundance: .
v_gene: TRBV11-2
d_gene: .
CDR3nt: TGTGCCAGCAGCTCCGGGACAATGGAGTACTTC
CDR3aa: CASSSGTMEYF

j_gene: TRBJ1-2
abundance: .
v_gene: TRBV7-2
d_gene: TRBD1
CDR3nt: TGTGCCAGCAGCCAGGGGGCACACTATGGCTACACCTTC
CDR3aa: CASSQGAHYGYTF

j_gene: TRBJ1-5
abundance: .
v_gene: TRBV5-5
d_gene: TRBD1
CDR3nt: TGTGCCAGCAGCACGACAGGGAATCAGCCCCAGCATTTT
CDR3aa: CASSTTGNQPQHF

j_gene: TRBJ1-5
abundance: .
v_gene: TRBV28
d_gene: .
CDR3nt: TGTGCCAGCAGTGGGGGGGGTAGTCAGCCCCAGCATTTT
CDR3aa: CASSGGGSQPQHF

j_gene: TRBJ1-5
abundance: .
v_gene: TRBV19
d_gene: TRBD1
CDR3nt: TGTGCCAGTAGTACCAGGACAGGGGCCAATCAGCCCCAGCATTTT
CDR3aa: CASSTRTGANQPQHF